These 20 T cell receptor beta chains came from one sample sequenced in a study of radiotherapy plus CTLA-4 blockade in lung cancer. Here immunoSEQ multiplex PCR was the method, and the copy in TCRdb shows in-frame clones only, minus some. The sample holds more than 95,000 clones, around 79% seen once. Sample: peripheral blood, taken from a patient treated with radiotherapy plus ipilimumab. The receptors were gathered from a human donor with non-small cell lung cancer who had a partial response to radiotherapy plus ipilimumab. Some clones in this sample may be carry-over from other donors' samples.

The gene calls are TRBV6-6 and TRBJ1-6, with D perhaps matching TRBD1 (6 bases). V was pared by 0 bases and J by 7 bases, with 10 bases between. CDR3 length: 15 amino acids. Germline V gene lookup returns CDR1 MNHNY and CDR2 SVGAGI (reference sequence). CDR3 region: CASSYSRTENSPLHF. The CDR3 DNA reads as TGTGCCAGCAGTTACTCGCGGACAGAGAATTCACCCCTCCACTTT.

The sample holds one count of this clone. The chain recombines TRBV4-1 with TRBJ1-3, with D tentatively TRBD1 (5 bases). Germline V gene sequence: CDR1 MGHRA, CDR2 YSYEKL. The CDR3 sequence is 17 residues long. Trimming removed 2 bases at V and 2 bases at J, with 16 bases between. The CDR3 is CASSQLGPSGTGNTIYF. CDR3 nucleotides: TGCGCCAGCAGCCAACTGGGGCCCTCAGGCACTGGAAACACCATATATTTT.

This sequence joins TRBV7-7 and TRBJ2-3; possibly TRBD1 for D (6 bases). CDR1 is SSHAT and CDR2 is FNYEAQ in the germline V gene (reference sequence). V was shortened by 4 bases and J by 2 bases, with 13 bases between the two germline ends. The CDR3 covers 15 residues. CDR3 sequence: CASSSSRQVTDTQYF. The CDR3 nucleotides are TGTGCCAGCAGCTCAAGCAGACAGGTCACAGATACGCAGTATTTT. Filled out from reference TRBV7-7 and TRBJ2-3, the complete variable domain reads GAGVSQSPRYKVTKRGQDVTLRCDPISSHATLYWYQQALGQGPEFLTYFNYEAQPDKSGLPSDRFSAERPEGSISTLTIQRTEQRDSAMYRCASSSSRQVTDTQYFGPGTRLTVL.

This clone was counted a few times. The chain has TRBV5-6 and TRBJ1-2, with D tentatively TRBD1 (5 bases). From germline, CDR1 is SGHDT and CDR2 YYEEEE. V was clipped by 4 bases and J by 6 bases, with 19 bases between them. The CDR3 has 15 amino acids. The CDR3 region is CASSLGGAAGDGYTF. The CDR3 coding sequence is TGTGCCAGCAGCCTCGGAGGGGCCGCGGGTGATGGCTACACCTTC.

This clone was picked up one time. The rearrangement joins TRBV28 to TRBJ2-5; 10 bases line up with TRBD2. CDR3 length: 15 amino acids. J was trimmed by 1 base and V by 5 bases; bases with no gene match: 4. The germline CDR1 and CDR2 sequences are MDHEN and SYDVKM. The CDR3 sequence is CASSNRTSGQETQYF. As DNA, the CDR3 is TGTGCCAGCAGTAACCGGACTAGCGGCCAAGAGACCCAGTACTTC.

J is TRBJ2-7 and V is TRBV7-3; TRBD2 is a possible D gene (7 bases). The V end was cut by 5 bases, the J end by 5 bases, with 16 bases between. This CDR3 region has 14 residues. The germline V gene encodes CDR1 SGHTA and CDR2 FQGTGA. The DNA of the CDR3 is TGTGCCAGCAGCCAAGGGGGGGATTTAAACGAGCAGTACTTC. Protein product: CASSQGGDLNEQYF.

The chain is built from TRBV7-8 and TRBJ2-3; D uncertain. V lost 5 bases and J lost 2, with 14 bases in between. Germline loops: CDR1 SGHVS, CDR2 FQNEAQ. The CDR3 totals 15 residues. CDR3 nucleotide sequence: TGTGCCAGCAGCCCAAGCCAAAAAATCACAGATACGCAGTATTTT. Amino acid sequence: CASSPSQKITDTQYF.

The rearrangement joins TRBV4-2 to TRBJ1-4; a weak D match, TRBD1 (5 bases). Trimming left V 1 base short and J 8 bases short, with 17 bases between. Germline assignment: CDR1 LGHNA and CDR2 YNFKEQ. The CDR3 runs 16 residues. In DNA form, the CDR3 reads TGTGCCAGCAGCCAAGGAAACCGGGGCCGGGGGGAAAAACTGTTTTTT. Encoded protein: CASSQGNRGRGEKLFF.

V usage is TRBV2 and J usage is TRBJ2-3; 11 bases agree with TRBD2. This CDR3 has 14 amino acids. Germline CDR1 SNHLY, CDR2 FYNNEI. V dropped 8 bases and J dropped 2; count of bases not matched to a gene: 3. This CDR3 reads CASGTSGNTDTQYF. Here the CDR3 DNA reads TGTGCCAGCGGGACTAGCGGAAACACAGATACGCAGTATTTT.

This clone has only a few counts. The V gene is TRBV7-9, the J gene TRBJ1-2, with 11 nucleotides matching TRBD1. V was pared by 2 bases and J by 4 bases, with 9 bases of the junction left unmatched. The CDR3 runs 17 residues. Germline CDR1 SEHNR, CDR2 FQNEAQ (reference sequence). The CDR3 DNA reads as TGTGCCAGCAGCTTAACGGACAGGGGGCAAAGGATCTATGGCTACACCTTC. It specifies CASSLTDRGQRIYGYTF.

CDR3 protein: CASSKEVLAGGEEETQYF. The CDR3 DNA follows: TGTGCCAGCAGCAAAGAAGTCCTAGCGGGGGGGGAGGAAGAGACCCAGTACTTC. The chain carries TRBV21-1 and TRBJ2-5; the table's TRBD2 call for D was not verified on the DNA. TRBV21-1 constitutes a pseudogene. The CDR3 sequence is 18 residues long.

The J gene is TRBJ1-1, the V gene TRBV16, with 8 nucleotides matching TRBD1. CDR1 is KGHSY, CDR2 FQNENV, per germline. Trimming cost V 4 bases and J 11 bases; bases outside gene matches: 9. The CDR3 runs to 13 residues. CDR3 region: CASSPWDRRSAFF. As DNA, the CDR3 is TGTGCCAGCAGCCCTTGGGACAGGAGGTCCGCTTTCTTT.

V usage is TRBV7-2 and J usage is TRBJ2-1; 11 positions match TRBD2. Per the germline V gene, CDR1 is SGHTA and CDR2 is FQGNSA. The CDR3 has 15 amino acids. J lost 7 bases, V lost 1 base, and 3 bases had no gene match. In DNA, the CDR3 is TGTGCCAGCAGCTTAGTTAGCGGGGGGGCGAATGAGCAGTTCTTC. It yields the protein CASSLVSGGANEQFF.

The J gene is TRBJ1-1, the V gene TRBV10-2; the D gene is possibly TRBD1 (6 bases). Trimming left V 3 bases short and J 1 base short, with 12 bases between. The germline V gene has CDR1 WSHSY and CDR2 SAAADI. This CDR3 region has 15 residues. CDR3 residues: CASSDGGGRNTEAFF. CDR3 in DNA: TGCGCCAGCAGTGATGGGGGGGGCAGGAACACTGAAGCTTTCTTT.

The chain is built from TRBV19 and TRBJ2-7; no firm D call. V was pared by 8 bases and J by 6 bases, with 32 bases between. CDR3 length equals 18 residues. From germline, CDR1 is LNHDA and CDR2 SQIVND (reference sequence). The CDR3 DNA reads TGTGCCAGTCCTCGAGTGTCCAGTACTTTTCCCTCGCGGAGCGAGCAGTACTTC. This translates into CASPRVSSTFPSRSEQYF.

The chain links TRBV6-1 to TRBJ2-7, with TRBD2 matching 8 bases. CDR3 length: 14 amino acids. Germline CDR1 is MNHNS and CDR2 is SASEGT. V was pared by 4 bases and J by 4 bases, with 6 bases of the junction left unmatched. CDR3 sequence reads: CASSAGRGPYEQYF. DNA for the CDR3: TGTGCCAGCAGTGCCGGGAGGGGCCCATACGAGCAGTACTTC.

This clone was found once. An end of the junction differs from the germline gene, which may be a read error. The chain recombines TRBV5-4 with TRBJ2-7; 7 bases line up with TRBD2. CDR3 length: 14 residues. Looked up from germline, CDR1 is SGHNT and CDR2 is YYREEE (reference sequence). The CDR3 nucleotides read TGTGCCAGCAGCTTTGGACTAGATAACTACGGGCAGTACTTC. Protein sequence: CASSFGLDNYGQYF.

The chain carries TRBV2 and TRBJ1-3, with D possibly matching TRBD1 (5 bases). CDR1 and CDR2 from the germline V gene are SNHLY and FYNNEI. Trimming stripped 6 bases from V and 0 bases from J, with 12 bases between. There are 15 residues in the CDR3. The CDR3 spells CASRARQSSGNTIYF. In DNA form, the CDR3 reads TGTGCCAGCAGAGCTAGACAGAGCTCTGGAAACACCATATATTTT.

J is TRBJ2-7 and V is TRBV28, with D unclear. Germline V lookup: CDR1 MDHEN, CDR2 SYDVKM. CDR3 length: 16 residues. V lost 3 bases, J lost 1 base, and 16 bases lay in between. CDR3 sequence reads: CASSLSAYDGSYEQYF. CDR3 nucleotides: TGTGCCAGCAGTTTGAGCGCCTACGATGGGTCCTACGAGCAGTACTTC.

The chain has TRBV6-5 and TRBJ1-2; D is perhaps TRBD1 (5 bases). Trimming took 2 bases from V and 1 from J, leaving 8 bases between them. Germline V gene data show CDR1 as MNHEY and CDR2 as SVGAGI. CDR3 length equals 14 residues. The CDR3: CASSYGRVNYGYTF. The CDR3 coding sequence is TGTGCCAGCAGTTACGGCAGGGTTAACTATGGCTACACCTTC.